One sample yielded the 7 T cell receptor beta chains listed below, sequenced in a study of human T cells and chemical hapten exposure. The time point was: patch test 1, 2 weeks after DPC sensitization. The treatment was: therapeutic diphenylcyclopropenone sensitization with weekly scalp DPC. MiXCR, applied by TCRdb to the RACE reads, yields one record per CDR3 protein. The sample consists of roughly 160,000 distinct CDR3 sequences, about 14% of them appearing once. Sequencing was performed on whole blood, taken in connection with sensitization to the hapten diphenylcyclopropenone (DPC). Receptor source: a woman younger than 45 with alopecia areata. Some clones in this sample may be carry-over from other donors' samples.

The chain couples TRBV29-1 to TRBJ2-1; weak D call: TRBD1 (6 bases). Trimming took 4 bases from V and 0 from J, leaving 10 bases between them. Germline CDR1 is SQVTM and CDR2 is ANQGSEA. The CDR3 sequence is 14 residues long. The CDR3 nucleotides read TGCAGCGTTGTCGGCAGGGGCTCCTACAATGAGCAGTTCTTC. Its translation is CSVVGRGSYNEQFF.

This clonotype was detected a few times. The V and J genes are TRBV24-1 and TRBJ1-5; 7 positions agree with TRBD1. This CDR3 region has 14 residues. Germline values: CDR1 KGHDR, CDR2 SFDVKD. Trimming at V came to 4 bases and at J to 8 bases, leaving 7 bases not matched to a gene. The CDR3 bases are TGTGCCACCAGTGAGCCCGGGACAGTGAAGCCCCAGCATTTT. Protein sequence: CATSEPGTVKPQHF.

The chain is built from TRBV20-1 and TRBJ2-7; possible D gene TRBD1, 6 bases. The CDR3 consists of 16 residues. CDR1 and CDR2 from the germline V gene are DFQATT and SNEGSKA (reference sequence). The V end was cut by 0 bases, the J end by 3 bases, with 18 bases between. The DNA of the CDR3 is TGCAGTGCTAGAGATGGGGGCAGGGCATTGGTCTACGAGCAGTACTTC. Translated: CSARDGGRALVYEQYF.

The V gene is TRBV18, the J gene TRBJ2-1; 8 bases agree with TRBD2. V shed 6 bases and J 1 base; nucleotides not matched to a gene: 11. Germline CDR1 and CDR2: KGHSH and LQKENI. The CDR3 extends over 17 amino acids. The CDR3 region has the DNA TGTGCCAGCTCCGACGGGAGGGGAAGTAGATCCTACAATGAGCAGTTCTTC. Translated, it gives CASSDGRGSRSYNEQFF.

The genes are TRBV6-6 and TRBJ1-1; D is possibly TRBD1 (6 bases). V was trimmed by 7 bases and J by 10 bases, leaving 16 bases between them. Germline V lookup: CDR1 MNHNY, CDR2 SVGAGI (reference sequence). The CDR3 consists of 12 residues. The CDR3 region is CASTSSGTIAFF. In DNA, the CDR3 is TGTGCCAGCACCTCCTCTGGGACAATAGCTTTCTTT.

This clonotype appeared a few times. The rearrangement links TRBV7-7 to TRBJ2-3; 9 bases align to TRBD2. The CDR3 consists of 17 residues. CDR1 SSHAT and CDR2 FNYEAQ come from the germline V gene (reference sequence). With 5 bases clipped from V and 3 bases from J, the junction kept 12 bases outside the gene matches. CDR3 nucleotides: TGTGCCAGCAGCAAACGTGGCCCGGGACTAGCAACAGATACGCAGTATTTT. This translates into CASSKRGPGLATDTQYF.

The V gene is TRBV18, the J gene TRBJ1-5; D is perhaps TRBD1 (6 bases). Trimming shortened V by 3 bases and J by 5 bases, and 14 bases separated the two germline ends. The CDR3 length is 15 residues. CDR1 is KGHSH, CDR2 LQKENI, per germline. CDR3 sequence reads: CASSPTRGRDQPQHF. DNA of the CDR3: TGTGCCAGCTCACCCACCAGGGGAAGAGATCAGCCCCAGCATTTT.